The 12 T cell receptor beta chains below were found in one sample sequenced in a study of shared clonotypes between healthy human individuals. The protocol was immunoSEQ multiplex PCR, while the TCRdb copy is restricted to in-frame clones and leaves out a portion. Found here are roughly 2.5 million clones, over 85% of them singletons; the top ten hold about 0.13%. The sample consisted of naive CD4+ T cells sorted from blood. Stated subset: CD45RA+ positively selected. These receptors originate from a man aged 18 to 29 in good health.

This clone appeared a single time. The V gene is TRBV7-9, the J gene TRBJ2-5, with 9 nucleotides matching TRBD2. J lost 1 base, V lost 8 bases, and 8 bases had no gene match. Per the germline V gene, CDR1 is SEHNR and CDR2 is FQNEAQ (reference sequence). The CDR3 spans 15 residues. The CDR3 loop is CASSLSGSGQETQYF. In DNA form, the CDR3 reads TGTGCCAGCTCACTTAGCGGGAGCGGCCAAGAGACCCAGTACTTC.

A note on this clone: Other DNA sequences of this sample code for an identical CDR3. The J gene is TRBJ2-3, the V gene TRBV18, with 7 bases matching TRBD2. The CDR3 consists of 14 residues. Germline CDR1 and CDR2: KGHSH and LQKENI. V was clipped by 2 bases and J by 1 base; unmatched bases: 0. The CDR3 bases are TGTGCCAGCTCACCAGGGGGGGGCACAGATACGCAGTATTTT. Translated, it gives CASSPGGGTDTQYF.

The J gene is TRBJ2-7, the V gene TRBV11-2; D remains ambiguous. The CDR3 is made up of 16 amino acids. CDR1 and CDR2 (germline): SGHAT, FQNNGV. V was cut by 5 bases and J by 7 bases, with 24 bases left in between. The CDR3 sequence: CASSPPRNPGLGEQYF. The CDR3 DNA is TGTGCCAGCAGCCCCCCCCGGAACCCGGGTTTGGGAGAGCAGTACTTC.

The J gene is TRBJ1-3, the V gene TRBV15; possible D gene TRBD1, 5 bases. Germline lookup yields CDR1 LNHNV and CDR2 YYDKDF (reference sequence). This CDR3 spans 16 amino acids. Trimming took 3 bases from V and 4 from J, leaving 16 bases between them. The CDR3 loop reads CATSRGGGLRGNTIYF. Written as DNA, the CDR3 is TGTGCCACCAGCAGGGGCGGGGGACTAAGGGGAAACACCATATATTTT.

The chain combines TRBV6-1 with TRBJ2-7; TRBD1 is a possible D gene (7 bases). CDR3 size: 14 residues. The V gene lost 6 bases and the J gene lost 2 bases, with 14 bases spanning the gap. Per the germline V gene, CDR1 is MNHNS and CDR2 is SASEGT. Here the CDR3 reads CASSVQGGTYEQYF. For the CDR3, the DNA is TGTGCCAGCAGCGTGCAGGGGGGAACCTACGAGCAGTACTTC.

V usage is TRBV4-3 and J usage is TRBJ2-1; 12 nucleotides line up with TRBD2. The germline V gene encodes CDR1 LGHNA and CDR2 YSLEER. V lost 1 base, J lost 9 bases, and 4 bases stayed unmatched. This CDR3 region has 15 residues. Here the CDR3 reads CASSQGLAGVLEQFF. The CDR3 DNA reads as TGCGCCAGCAGCCAAGGACTAGCGGGAGTTCTTGAGCAGTTCTTC.

This chain joins TRBV4-1 and TRBJ2-7; D is uncertain. CDR1 and CDR2 (germline): MGHRA, YSYEKL. The germline V and J ends were trimmed by 5 bases and 3 bases, with 17 bases remaining between them. This CDR3 spans 15 amino acids. The CDR3 loop reads CASSTRHGLHYEQYF. The DNA of the CDR3 is TGCGCCAGCAGCACCCGACACGGTTTACACTACGAGCAGTACTTC.

This clone was seen a few times. CDR3 DNA sequence: TGTGCCAGCAGGTTGGGAGCTAACTATGGCTACACCTTC. Its translation is CASRLGANYGYTF. The chain has TRBV2 and TRBJ1-2, with D hard to call. CDR1 and CDR2 from the germline V gene are SNHLY and FYNNEI. The germline V and J ends were trimmed by 6 bases and 0 bases, with 8 bases remaining between them. This CDR3 has 13 residues.

A single count supports this clone. The chain recombines TRBV5-4 with TRBJ1-4; 8 nucleotides match TRBD1. Trimming cost V 4 bases and J 8 bases; bases outside gene matches: 4. This CDR3 comprises 13 residues. CDR1 SGHNT and CDR2 YYREEE come from the germline V gene (reference sequence). The CDR3 spells CASSDRGLEKLFF. In DNA, the CDR3 is TGTGCCAGCAGCGACAGGGGTCTCGAAAAACTGTTTTTT. The entire variable domain, with the rest obtained from reference TRBV5-4 and TRBJ1-4, is as follows: ETGVTQSPTHLIKTRGQQVTLRCSSQSGHNTVSWYQQALGQGPQFIFQYYREEENGRGNFPPRFSGLQFPNYSSELNVNALELDDSALYLCASSDRGLEKLFFGSGTQLSVL.

The chain uses TRBV5-4 and TRBJ2-7; 13 bases agree with TRBD2. Germline CDR1 SGHNT, CDR2 YYREEE (reference sequence). The CDR3 is 14 amino acids. Unmatched junction bases numbered 1, after V lost 0 bases and J lost 7 bases. The CDR3 sequence is CASSLGLAGGEQYF. CDR3 DNA sequence: TGTGCCAGCAGCTTGGGACTAGCGGGAGGTGAGCAGTACTTC.

This chain connects TRBV15 to TRBJ1-6; 7 nucleotides align to TRBD1. Per the germline V gene, CDR1 is LNHNV and CDR2 is YYDKDF (reference sequence). This CDR3 has 16 amino acids. V shed 1 base and J 7 bases; nucleotides not matched to a gene: 7. This CDR3 reads CATSRAIQGVNSPLHF. Written as DNA, the CDR3 is TGTGCCACCAGCAGAGCGATTCAGGGGGTAAATTCACCCCTCCACTTT. The full variable domain, completed using reference TRBV15 and TRBJ1-6, is DAMVIQNPRYQVTQFGKPVTLSCSQTLNHNVMYWYQQKSSQAPKLLFHYYDKDFNNEADTPDNFQSRRPNTSFCFLDIRSPGLGDTAMYLCATSRAIQGVNSPLHFGNGTRLTVT.

The CDR3 loop is CASSELGLVGYTF. The CDR3 nucleotides read TGCGCCAGCAGTGAGTTAGGGCTGGTTGGCTACACCTTC. The rearrangement joins TRBV10-2 to TRBJ1-2; D is ambiguous. V was cut by 1 base and J by 7 bases, with 10 bases left in between. The CDR3 runs to 13 residues. Germline CDR1 WSHSY, CDR2 SAAADI.